This T cell receptor beta chain comes out of a study of blood T cell repertoires in COVID-19. Looking at the study overall: Specimens from acute and convalescent COVID-19 originated in the United States, Italy and Spain. Sample material is recorded as cDNA or gDNA derived from T cells, B-cell-depleted T cells, or PBMCs.

Per the authors' pipeline: Estimated nucleated cell counts came from reference gene primer amplification. Repertoires were generated with immunoSEQ multiplex PCR, while TCRdb's copy carries only in-frame clones and drops some. V and J calls and clone size come straight from that table; D and trimming were deduced from the DNA. The data contain over 25,000 clones, 80% to 90% of them singletons. Germline V gene data show CDR1 as SGHRS and CDR2 as YFSETQ. The V gene end was trimmed by 4 bases and the J gene end by 6 bases; junction bases not matched to a gene: 6. The CDR3 runs to 15 residues. This chain connects TRBV5-1 to TRBJ1-6, with 8 bases aligning to TRBD1. This TCR was sampled from a human donor in a cohort sampled during active COVID-19. Sequences were obtained from peripheral blood. The CDR3 nucleotides read TGCGCCAGCAGCCCTCGGACAGGGAGTAATTCACCCCTCCACTTT. Protein product: CASSPRTGSNSPLHF.